These T cell receptor beta chains were read from a single sample in a study of shared clonotypes between healthy human individuals. Clones were read by immunoSEQ multiplex PCR, and TCRdb kept only the in-frame ones, dropping some. Found here are some 2.3 million clones, more than 85% of them singletons; the top ten hold 0.35% to 0.5%. The specimen was naive CD4+ T cells from PBMCs. The source of these receptors is a man younger than 30 in good health. Some clones in this sample may be carry-over from other donors' samples. CDR3s include the opening cysteine and the closing phenylalanine or tryptophan. The D gene is left open where the match is weak. Clone size is not always given. Where it is, it says once, few, many or a class for expanded clones.

abundance: -; v_gene: TRBV5-6; d_gene: -; j_gene: TRBJ2-1; len: 13; CDR3nt: TGTGCCAGCAGCTTGGCGGCTAGCAATGAGCAGTTCTTC; CDR3aa: CASSLAASNEQFF
abundance: -; v_gene: TRBV7-2; d_gene: TRBD1; j_gene: TRBJ2-7; len: 15; CDR3nt: TGTGCCAGCAGCTTAGGGGACAGGGTGTCCTACGAGCAGTACTTC; CDR3aa: CASSLGDRVSYEQYF
abundance: -; v_gene: TRBV5-4; d_gene: -; j_gene: TRBJ1-1; len: 13; CDR3nt: TGTGCCAGCAGCTTGGTAATGAACACTGAAGCTTTCTTT; CDR3aa: CASSLVMNTEAFF
abundance: -; v_gene: TRBV28; d_gene: -; j_gene: TRBJ2-7; len: 12; CDR3nt: TGTGCCAGCAGTTTGCGCCCCAACGAGCAGTACTTC; CDR3aa: CASSLRPNEQYF
abundance: -; v_gene: TRBV28; d_gene: TRBD2; j_gene: TRBJ2-2; len: 16; CDR3nt: TGTGCCAGCACCTTCAGGTGGCTAGCGGGAGCCGGGGAGCTGTTTTTT; CDR3aa: CASTFRWLAGAGELFF
abundance: -; v_gene: TRBV28; d_gene: -; j_gene: TRBJ2-1; len: 15; CDR3nt: TGTGCCAGCACCCTTCTCGGACTATCCTACAATGAGCAGTTCTTC; CDR3aa: CASTLLGLSYNEQFF
abundance: -; v_gene: TRBV18; d_gene: -; j_gene: TRBJ2-7; len: 15; CDR3nt: TGTGCCAGCTCACCCTCCAGGACTTATACCTACGAGCAGTACTTC; CDR3aa: CASSPSRTYTYEQYF
abundance: -; v_gene: TRBV6-1; d_gene: TRBD2; j_gene: TRBJ2-3; len: 17; CDR3nt: TGTGCCAGCAGTGGGACTAGCGGGAGGACCGGGGCAGATACGCAGTATTTT; CDR3aa: CASSGTSGRTGADTQYF
abundance: -; v_gene: TRBV12-2; d_gene: -; j_gene: TRBJ2-7; len: 19; CDR3nt: TGTGCAAGTCGCTCAGAGAATCCAGACATTGCCGATCTGGGACTCTGGCAGTACTTC; CDR3aa: CASRSENPDIADLGLWQYF
abundance: -; v_gene: TRBV5-1; d_gene: TRBD2; j_gene: TRBJ2-1; len: 15; CDR3nt: TGCGCCAGCCAGTTCGTGGCGGGAGGCGACAATGAGCAGTTCTTC; CDR3aa: CASQFVAGGDNEQFF
abundance: -; v_gene: TRBV18; d_gene: -; j_gene: TRBJ2-5; len: 14; CDR3nt: TGTGCCAGCTCATCACGAGGGGGGTTTGAGACCCAGTACTTC; CDR3aa: CASSSRGGFETQYF
abundance: -; v_gene: TRBV10-3; d_gene: TRBD2; j_gene: TRBJ2-1; len: 15; CDR3nt: TGTGCCATCGCTGGGGGACTAGCCCTGCCTAATGAGCAGTTCTTC; CDR3aa: CAIAGGLALPNEQFF
abundance: -; v_gene: TRBV7-9; d_gene: -; j_gene: TRBJ2-1; len: 12; CDR3nt: TGTGCCAGCAGCGTGACAAACAATGAGCAGTTCTTC; CDR3aa: CASSVTNNEQFF
abundance: -; v_gene: TRBV5-4; d_gene: -; j_gene: TRBJ2-5; len: 15; CDR3nt: TGTGCCAGCAGCTCCCCACGCTCCCTCCAAGAGACCCAGTACTTC; CDR3aa: CASSSPRSLQETQYF
abundance: -; v_gene: TRBV5-1; d_gene: -; j_gene: TRBJ2-5; len: 17; CDR3nt: TGCGCCAGCAGCTTGGGGTCGTCTGGGTCTCGCCAAGAGACCCAGTACTTC; CDR3aa: CASSLGSSGSRQETQYF
abundance: -; v_gene: TRBV4-1; d_gene: -; j_gene: TRBJ2-1; len: 15; CDR3nt: TGCGCCAGCAGCCAAGGTGGGAACTCCTACAATGAGCAGTTCTTC; CDR3aa: CASSQGGNSYNEQFF
abundance: -; v_gene: TRBV19; d_gene: -; j_gene: TRBJ2-1; len: 13; CDR3nt: TGTGCCAGTAGTCTTTTGGGGGACAATGAGCAGTTCTTC; CDR3aa: CASSLLGDNEQFF
abundance: -; v_gene: TRBV2; d_gene: TRBD1; j_gene: TRBJ1-1; len: 17; CDR3nt: TGTGCCAGCAGCGCATCGGCAGGGGGCAACAGGAACACTGAAGCTTTCTTT; CDR3aa: CASSASAGGNRNTEAFF
abundance: once; v_gene: TRBV18; d_gene: TRBD1; j_gene: TRBJ1-4; len: 14; CDR3nt: TGTGCCAGCTCACGAGGACAGGGCGGTGAAAAACTGTTTTTT; CDR3aa: CASSRGQGGEKLFF
abundance: -; v_gene: TRBV7-2; d_gene: -; j_gene: TRBJ2-3; len: 14; CDR3nt: TGTGCCAGCAGCTACGGAGCTAGCACAGATACGCAGTATTTT; CDR3aa: CASSYGASTDTQYF
abundance: -; v_gene: TRBV6-1; d_gene: -; j_gene: TRBJ2-7; len: 11; CDR3nt: TGTGCCAGCCTTAGTAACTACGAGCAGTACTTC; CDR3aa: CASLSNYEQYF
abundance: -; v_gene: TRBV19; d_gene: -; j_gene: TRBJ1-1; len: 16; CDR3nt: TGTGCCAGTAGCCAATTGGGACGGGGTTTGGACACTGAAGCTTTCTTT; CDR3aa: CASSQLGRGLDTEAFF
abundance: -; v_gene: TRBV28; d_gene: -; j_gene: TRBJ2-7; len: 16; CDR3nt: TGTGCCAGCAGTTTATGGGACAGAAGAATCTCCTACGAGCAGTACTTC; CDR3aa: CASSLWDRRISYEQYF
abundance: -; v_gene: TRBV27; d_gene: -; j_gene: TRBJ2-3; len: 13; CDR3nt: TGTGCCAGCGGGGGAGGAAGAACAGATACGCAGTATTTT; CDR3aa: CASGGGRTDTQYF
abundance: -; v_gene: TRBV18; d_gene: -; j_gene: TRBJ1-1; len: 13; CDR3nt: TGTGCCAGCTCACCACTTGAGAACACTGAAGCTTTCTTT; CDR3aa: CASSPLENTEAFF
abundance: -; v_gene: TRBV6-1; d_gene: -; j_gene: TRBJ1-5; len: 14; CDR3nt: TGTGCCAGCAACATAGACAGGTTGTATCAGCCCCAGCATTTT; CDR3aa: CASNIDRLYQPQHF
abundance: -; v_gene: TRBV18; d_gene: -; j_gene: TRBJ2-7; len: 13; CDR3nt: TGTGCCAGCTCATTAGCGGCGACCTACGAGCAGTACTTC; CDR3aa: CASSLAATYEQYF